The text below deals with one TCR beta chain. TCRdb used MiXCR to reprocess the RT-PCR reads, holding one entry per CDR3 protein. The sample contains 100,000 to 130,000 distinct CDR3 sequences, 35% to 45% of which appear only once. The data were taken from a study of patients and donors after allogeneic stem cell transplantation. V shed 2 bases and J 10 bases; nucleotides not matched to a gene: 7. Germline lookup yields CDR1 DFQATT and CDR2 SNEGSKA (reference sequence). The CDR3 has 13 residues. The sequenced material came from blood, either unsorted or a sorted T cell fraction (not recorded which). The chain carries TRBV20-1 and TRBJ2-1; 8 nucleotides agree with TRBD2. This TCR derives from a human donor who was either an allogeneic HSCT recipient or a stem cell or donor lymphocyte infusion donor (not recorded which). It is not recorded whose cells these are; they may come from a transplant donor. The CDR3 spells CSARRLAGWEQFF. CDR3 in DNA: TGCAGTGCTAGACGTCTAGCGGGCTGGGAGCAGTTCTTC.